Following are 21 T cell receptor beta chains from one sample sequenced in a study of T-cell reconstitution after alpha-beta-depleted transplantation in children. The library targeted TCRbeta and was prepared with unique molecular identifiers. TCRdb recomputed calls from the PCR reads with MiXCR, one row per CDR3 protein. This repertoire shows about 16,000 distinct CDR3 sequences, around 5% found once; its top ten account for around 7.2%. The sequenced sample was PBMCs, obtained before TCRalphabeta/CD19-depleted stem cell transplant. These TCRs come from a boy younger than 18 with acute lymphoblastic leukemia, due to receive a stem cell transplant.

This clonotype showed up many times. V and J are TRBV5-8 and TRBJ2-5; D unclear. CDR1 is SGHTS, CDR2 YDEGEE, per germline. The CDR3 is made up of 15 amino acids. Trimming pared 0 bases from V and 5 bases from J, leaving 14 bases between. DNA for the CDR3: TGTGCCAGCAGCTTGGTGGGTGGCCCCAGGGAGACCCAGTACTTC. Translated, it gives CASSLVGGPRETQYF.

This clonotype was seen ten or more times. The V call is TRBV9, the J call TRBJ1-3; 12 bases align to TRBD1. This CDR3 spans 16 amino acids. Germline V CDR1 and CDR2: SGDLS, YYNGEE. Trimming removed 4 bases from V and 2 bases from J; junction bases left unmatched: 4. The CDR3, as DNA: TGTGCCAGCAGCACGGGACAGGGGGCCACTGGAAACACCATATATTTT. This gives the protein CASSTGQGATGNTIYF. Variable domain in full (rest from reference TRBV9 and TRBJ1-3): DSGVTQTPKHLITATGQRVTLRCSPRSGDLSVYWYQQSLDQGLQFLIQYYNGEERAKGNILERFSAQQFPDLHSELNLSSLELGDSALYFCASSTGQGATGNTIYFGEGSWLTVV.

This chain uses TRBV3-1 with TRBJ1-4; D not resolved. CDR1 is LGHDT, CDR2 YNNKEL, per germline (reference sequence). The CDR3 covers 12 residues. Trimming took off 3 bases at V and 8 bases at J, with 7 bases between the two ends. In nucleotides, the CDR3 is TGTGCCAGCAGCCATGGCCGGGAAAAACTGTTTTTT. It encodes CASSHGREKLFF.

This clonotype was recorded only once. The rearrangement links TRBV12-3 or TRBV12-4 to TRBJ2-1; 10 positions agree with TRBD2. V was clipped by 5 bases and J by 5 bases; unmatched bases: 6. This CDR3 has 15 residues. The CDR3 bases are TGTGCCAGCAGTGTGGGACTAGCGTGGGACAATGAGCAGTTCTTC. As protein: CASSVGLAWDNEQFF.

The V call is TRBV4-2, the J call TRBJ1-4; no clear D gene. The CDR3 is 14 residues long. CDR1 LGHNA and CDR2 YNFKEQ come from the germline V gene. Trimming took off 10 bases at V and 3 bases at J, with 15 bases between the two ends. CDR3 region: CAIGLVWSNEKLFF. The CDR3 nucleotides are TGTGCCATCGGCTTGGTCTGGTCTAATGAAAAACTGTTTTTT.

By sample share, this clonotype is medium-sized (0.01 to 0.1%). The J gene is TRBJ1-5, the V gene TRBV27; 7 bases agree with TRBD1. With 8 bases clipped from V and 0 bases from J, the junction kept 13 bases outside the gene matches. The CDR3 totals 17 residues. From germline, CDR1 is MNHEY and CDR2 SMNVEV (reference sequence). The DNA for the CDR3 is TGTGCCAGCCGTCGGACAGGTGCCTTTTATAGCAATCAGCCCCAGCATTTT. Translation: CASRRTGAFYSNQPQHF.

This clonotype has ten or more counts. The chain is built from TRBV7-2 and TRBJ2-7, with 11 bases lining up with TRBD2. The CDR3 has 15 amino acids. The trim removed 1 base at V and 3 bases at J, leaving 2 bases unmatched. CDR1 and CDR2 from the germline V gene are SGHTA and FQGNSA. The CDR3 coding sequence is TGTGCCAGCAGCTTAGGACTAGCGGGAATCTACGAGCAGTACTTC. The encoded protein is CASSLGLAGIYEQYF.

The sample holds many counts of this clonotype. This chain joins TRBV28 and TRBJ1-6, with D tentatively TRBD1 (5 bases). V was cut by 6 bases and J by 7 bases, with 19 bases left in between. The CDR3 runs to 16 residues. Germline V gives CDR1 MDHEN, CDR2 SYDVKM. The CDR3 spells CASSLYRGRGNSPLHF. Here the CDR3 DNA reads TGTGCCAGCAGCCTCTACCGGGGGAGAGGAAATTCACCCCTCCACTTT.

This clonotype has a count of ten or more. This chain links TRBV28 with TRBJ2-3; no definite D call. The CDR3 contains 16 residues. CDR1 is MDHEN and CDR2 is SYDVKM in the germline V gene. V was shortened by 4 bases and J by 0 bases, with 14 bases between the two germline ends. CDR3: CASSSLGRHSTDTQYF. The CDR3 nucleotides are TGTGCCAGCAGTTCCCTAGGCCGGCATAGCACAGATACGCAGTATTTT.

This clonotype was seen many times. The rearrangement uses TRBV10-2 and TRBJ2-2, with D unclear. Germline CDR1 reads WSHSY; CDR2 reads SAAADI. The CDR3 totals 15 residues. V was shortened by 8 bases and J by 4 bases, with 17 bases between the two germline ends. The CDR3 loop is CASLGSAVSTGELFF. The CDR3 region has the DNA TGCGCCAGCCTAGGTTCGGCAGTTTCCACCGGGGAGCTGTTTTTT.

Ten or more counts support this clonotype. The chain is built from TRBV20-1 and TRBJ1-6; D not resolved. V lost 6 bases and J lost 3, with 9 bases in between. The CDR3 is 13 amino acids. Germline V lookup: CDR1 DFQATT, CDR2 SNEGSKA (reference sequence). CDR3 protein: CSALGGYNSPLHF. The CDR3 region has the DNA TGCAGTGCCTTAGGCGGCTATAATTCACCCCTCCACTTT.

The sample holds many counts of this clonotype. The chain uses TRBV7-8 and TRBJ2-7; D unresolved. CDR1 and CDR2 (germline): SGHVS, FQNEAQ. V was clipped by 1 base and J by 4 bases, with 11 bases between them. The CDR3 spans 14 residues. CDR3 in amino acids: CASSLGQPQYEQYF. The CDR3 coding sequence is TGTGCCAGCAGCTTAGGGCAGCCCCAATACGAGCAGTACTTC.

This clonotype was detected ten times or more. The CDR3 DNA reads TGTGCCAGCAGCATCCGACTAGCGGGAGACTACAATGAGCAGTTCTTC. It codes for CASSIRLAGDYNEQFF. The V call is TRBV7-8, the J call TRBJ2-1; 12 positions agree with TRBD2. The germline gives CDR1 SGHVS, CDR2 FQNEAQ. This CDR3 comprises 16 residues. The ends lost 5 bases at V and 3 bases at J; junction bases unmatched: 5.

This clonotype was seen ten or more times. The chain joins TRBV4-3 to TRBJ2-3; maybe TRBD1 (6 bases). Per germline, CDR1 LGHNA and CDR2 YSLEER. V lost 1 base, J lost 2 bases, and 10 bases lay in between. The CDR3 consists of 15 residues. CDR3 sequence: CASSQGTEPTDTQYF. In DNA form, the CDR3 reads TGCGCCAGCAGCCAAGGGACAGAACCCACAGATACGCAGTATTTT.

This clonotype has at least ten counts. The CDR3 here is CASRLSTGAAGELFF. CDR3 nucleotides: TGCGCCAGCAGACTTAGTACCGGGGCGGCCGGGGAGCTGTTTTTT. This sequence joins TRBV5-1 and TRBJ2-2; D possibly uses TRBD1 or TRBD2 (5 bases each). Trimming took 5 bases from V and 6 from J, leaving 17 bases between them. From germline, CDR1 is SGHRS and CDR2 YFSETQ. The CDR3 totals 15 residues.

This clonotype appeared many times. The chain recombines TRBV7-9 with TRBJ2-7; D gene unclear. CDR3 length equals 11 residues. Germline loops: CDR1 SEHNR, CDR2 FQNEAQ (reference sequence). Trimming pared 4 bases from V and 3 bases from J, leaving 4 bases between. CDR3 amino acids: CASSSNYEQYF. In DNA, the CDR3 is TGTGCCAGCAGCTCCAACTACGAGCAGTACTTC. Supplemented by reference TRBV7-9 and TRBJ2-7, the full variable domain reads DTGVSQNPRHKITKRGQNVTFRCDPISEHNRLYWYRQTLGQGPEFLTYFQNEAQLEKSRLLSDRFSAERPKGSFSTLEIQRTEQGDSAMYLCASSSNYEQYFGPGTRLTVT.

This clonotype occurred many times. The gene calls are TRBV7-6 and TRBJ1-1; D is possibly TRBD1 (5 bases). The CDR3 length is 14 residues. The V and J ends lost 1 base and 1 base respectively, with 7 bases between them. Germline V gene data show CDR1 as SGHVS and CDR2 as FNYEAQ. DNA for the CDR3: TGTGCCAGCAGCTTAGTTAGGGGGAACACTGAAGCTTTCTTT. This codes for CASSLVRGNTEAFF.

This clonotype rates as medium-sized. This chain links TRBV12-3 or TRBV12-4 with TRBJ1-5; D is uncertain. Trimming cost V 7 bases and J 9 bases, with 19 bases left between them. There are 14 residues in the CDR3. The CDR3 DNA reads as TGTGCCAGCAATCCGAGCGGATCTGAAGGGCCCCAGCATTTT. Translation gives CASNPSGSEGPQHF.

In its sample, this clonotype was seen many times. This CDR3 reads CASSQRHLGLSTDTQYF. The DNA for the CDR3 is TGCGCCAGCAGCCAAAGACACCTGGGACTTAGCACAGATACGCAGTATTTT. The chain has TRBV4-1 and TRBJ2-3, with D perhaps matching TRBD2 (6 bases). The CDR3 loop spans 17 amino acids. Germline loops: CDR1 MGHRA, CDR2 YSYEKL. Trimming removed 2 bases at V and 0 bases at J, with 15 bases between.

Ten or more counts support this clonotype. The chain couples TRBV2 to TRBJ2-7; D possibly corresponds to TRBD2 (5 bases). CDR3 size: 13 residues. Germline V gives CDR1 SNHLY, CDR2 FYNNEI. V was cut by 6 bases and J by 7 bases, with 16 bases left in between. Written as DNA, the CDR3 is TGTGCCAGCAGAGACGAGGTCTCGGGGGAGCAGTACTTC. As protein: CASRDEVSGEQYF.

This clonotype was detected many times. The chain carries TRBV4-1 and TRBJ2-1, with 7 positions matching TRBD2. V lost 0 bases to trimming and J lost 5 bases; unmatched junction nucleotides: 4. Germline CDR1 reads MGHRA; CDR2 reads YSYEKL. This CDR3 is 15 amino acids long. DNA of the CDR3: TGCGCCAGCAGCCAAGATGCGGGGGAGAACAATGAGCAGTTCTTC. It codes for CASSQDAGENNEQFF.